One sample yielded the 21 T cell receptor beta chains listed below, sequenced in a study of shared clonotypes between healthy human individuals. Measured with immunoSEQ multiplex PCR; TCRdb has only the in-frame clones, and not every one. The sample includes under 600,000 clones, over 60% of them seen just once. Material for sequencing was PBMCs. The receptors were gathered from a woman aged 35 to 49 in good health. Some clones in this sample may be carry-over from other donors' samples.

This clone was seen a handful of times. The chain uses TRBV7-9 and TRBJ1-1; TRBD1 matches at 7 bases. V trimming: 4 bases; J trimming: 6 bases; junction bases outside the gene matches: 11. The CDR3 covers 15 residues. Germline V gene data show CDR1 as SEHNR and CDR2 as FQNEAQ (reference sequence). Written as DNA, the CDR3 is TGTGCCAGCAGCTCGCTAATAGCAGGGACAGCTGAAGCTTTCTTT. Translation gives CASSSLIAGTAEAFF.

The chain recombines TRBV10-1 with TRBJ2-1, with TRBD2 identical over 8 bases. The V and J ends lost 2 bases and 6 bases, in that order; junction bases with no gene match: 6. CDR3 size: 15 residues. Germline-derived CDR1 and CDR2 are WNHNN and SYGVQD (reference sequence). This chain's CDR3 is CASSERTGGVNEQFF. The CDR3 bases are TGCGCCAGCAGTGAGAGAACGGGAGGGGTCAATGAGCAGTTCTTC.

The chain carries TRBV7-3 and TRBJ2-5, with 9 bases that match TRBD2. J gave up 4 bases and V 5 bases, and 2 bases lay outside the gene matches. The CDR3 consists of 13 residues. Germline CDR1 and CDR2: SGHTA and FQGTGA. The chain's CDR3 is CASSPSGTETQYF. In DNA, the CDR3 is TGTGCCAGCAGCCCTAGCGGGACAGAGACCCAGTACTTC.

The J gene is TRBJ2-3, the V gene TRBV5-5; 9 positions match TRBD2. The length of the CDR3 is 15 residues. V was pared by 3 bases and J by 5 bases, with 7 bases of the junction left unmatched. CDR1 and CDR2 from the germline V gene are SGHKS and YYEKEE (reference sequence). CDR3 protein: CASSSSGGRGDTQYF. In DNA form, the CDR3 reads TGTGCCAGCAGCTCTAGTGGCGGGAGGGGAGATACGCAGTATTTT.

This clone was detected only a few times. This chain joins TRBV19 and TRBJ2-3, with 12 bases identical to TRBD2. V trimming: 5 bases; J trimming: 6 bases; junction bases outside the gene matches: 6. Germline V gene lookup returns CDR1 LNHDA and CDR2 SQIVND (reference sequence). CDR3 length: 15 amino acids. In nucleotides, the CDR3 is TGTGCCAGTAGTCTAGCGGGAGGGCCCTGGGATACGCAGTATTTT. Translation: CASSLAGGPWDTQYF.

This chain connects TRBV6-4 to TRBJ2-1, with 9 bases matching TRBD1. With 3 bases clipped from V and 12 bases from J, the junction kept 6 bases outside the gene matches. This CDR3 is 13 amino acids long. Germline assignment: CDR1 MRHNA and CDR2 SNTAGT. The CDR3, as DNA: TGTGCCAGCAGTGATCTAACAGGGGGCAGGCAGTTCTTC. This codes for CASSDLTGGRQFF.

This clone has a single count. CDR3 coding DNA: TGTGCCAGCAGCCAAATAATAGGAGCCAAAAACATTCAGTACTTC. Protein sequence: CASSQIIGAKNIQYF. The V and J genes are TRBV14 and TRBJ2-4; no reliable D call. The V end was cut by 2 bases, the J end by 0 bases, with 8 bases between. The CDR3 runs 15 residues. Germline CDR1 SGHDN, CDR2 FVKESK.

The genes are TRBV4-1 and TRBJ2-3; D may match TRBD1 or TRBD2 (6 bases each). This CDR3 contains 13 residues. Between the trimmed V and J ends, which lost 0 bases and 9 bases, there was a span of 10 bases. CDR1 is MGHRA, CDR2 YSYEKL, per germline. The CDR3 loop reads CASSQDRGETQYF. CDR3 nucleotide sequence: TGCGCCAGCAGCCAAGATAGGGGGGAAACGCAGTATTTT.

The V gene is TRBV5-1, the J gene TRBJ2-1; no reliable D call. This CDR3 region has 16 residues. The V and J ends lost 0 bases and 1 base respectively, with 11 bases between them. Germline V gene sequence: CDR1 SGHRS, CDR2 YFSETQ. The CDR3 loop reads CASSLVQVGSYNEQFF. DNA of the CDR3: TGCGCCAGCAGCTTGGTCCAGGTTGGTTCCTACAATGAGCAGTTCTTC.

The chain recombines TRBV6-6 with TRBJ1-2; a weak D match, TRBD1 (6 bases). Germline CDR1 and CDR2: MNHNY and SVGAGI (reference sequence). The CDR3 spans 15 residues. V gave up 0 bases and J gave up 6 bases, with 14 bases separating them. The CDR3 nucleotides are TGTGCCAGCAGTTACTCGAACAGGGTGGGGGATGGCTACACCTTC. Translation: CASSYSNRVGDGYTF.

The rearrangement joins TRBV11-2 to TRBJ2-7; 14 bases match TRBD2. The CDR3 sequence is 15 residues long. With 6 bases clipped from V and 4 bases from J, the junction kept 5 bases outside the gene matches. Germline V gives CDR1 SGHAT, CDR2 FQNNGV. CDR3 bases: TGTGCCAGCAGTCGACTAGCGGGAGGGCGGTACGAGCAGTACTTC. It is translated as CASSRLAGGRYEQYF.

This chain joins TRBV11-3 and TRBJ2-1, with no clear D. The CDR3 is made up of 12 amino acids. Trimming cost V 0 bases and J 11 bases, with 8 bases left between them. The germline V gene has CDR1 SGHNT and CDR2 YENEEA. The CDR3 here is CASSLEGSKQFF. CDR3 coding DNA: TGTGCCAGCAGCTTAGAGGGTTCAAAGCAGTTCTTC.

J is TRBJ1-2 and V is TRBV7-8; D possibly corresponds to TRBD1 (6 bases). V was pared by 2 bases and J by 8 bases, with 15 bases between. CDR1 and CDR2 from the germline V gene are SGHVS and FQNEAQ. CDR3 size: 14 residues. CDR3 nucleotide sequence: TGTGCCAGCAGCTTACTACAGGGCAGCGGAGGCTACACCTTC. Its translation is CASSLLQGSGGYTF.

The rearrangement uses TRBV4-2 and TRBJ2-7, with D tentatively TRBD2 (7 bases). There are 14 residues in the CDR3. Germline CDR1 and CDR2: LGHNA and YNFKEQ. The germline V and J ends were trimmed by 6 bases and 6 bases, with 18 bases remaining between them. CDR3 loop: CASRPTGEGVEQYF. CDR3 DNA: TGTGCCAGCAGACCTACGGGGGAGGGGGTCGAGCAGTACTTC.

The genes are TRBV2 and TRBJ2-2; TRBD1 or TRBD2 may be the D gene (5 bases each). This CDR3 is 15 amino acids long. CDR1 is SNHLY, CDR2 FYNNEI, per germline. Between the trimmed V and J ends, which lost 4 bases and 7 bases, there was a span of 16 bases. The CDR3: CASSGGAGSLGELFF. The CDR3 DNA reads as TGTGCCAGCAGTGGTGGGGCAGGGAGCCTCGGGGAGCTGTTTTTT.

This chain connects TRBV5-4 to TRBJ2-3; no clear D gene. V was trimmed by 2 bases and J by 4 bases, leaving 8 bases between them. The CDR3 spans 13 residues. From germline, CDR1 is SGHNT and CDR2 YYREEE (reference sequence). Here the CDR3 reads CASSLQGPDTQYF. The DNA of the CDR3 is TGTGCCAGCAGCTTACAAGGGCCAGATACGCAGTATTTT.

The chain links TRBV28 to TRBJ1-1, with a tentative D call TRBD1 (5 bases). This CDR3 has 13 residues. The germline V gene has CDR1 MDHEN and CDR2 SYDVKM. V was pared by 8 bases and J by 4 bases, with 14 bases between. CDR3: CASGQGLGTEAFF. CDR3 sequence (DNA): TGTGCCAGCGGCCAGGGCTTGGGCACTGAAGCTTTCTTT.

This chain connects TRBV7-9 to TRBJ1-5; D remains unclear. This CDR3 has 14 amino acids. Germline V gene sequence: CDR1 SEHNR, CDR2 FQNEAQ (reference sequence). Trimming left V 5 bases short and J 3 bases short, with 11 bases between. CDR3 protein: CASSVAGINQPQHF. CDR3 nucleotide sequence: TGTGCCAGCAGCGTGGCGGGGATCAATCAGCCCCAGCATTTT.

The chain carries TRBV27 and TRBJ1-1; D is uncertain. The V gene's germline CDR1 is MNHEY and CDR2 SMNVEV (reference sequence). CDR3 size: 14 residues. Trimming pared 3 bases from V and 0 bases from J, leaving 8 bases between. The chain's CDR3 is CASSFAGMNTEAFF. In nucleotides, the CDR3 is TGTGCCAGCAGTTTCGCAGGCATGAACACTGAAGCTTTCTTT.

The rearrangement joins TRBV30 to TRBJ2-3; TRBD2 matches at 9 bases. This CDR3 is 17 amino acids long. After removal of 1 base from V and 1 base from J, the junction contained 9 bases not matched to a gene. In germline, CDR1 is GTSNPN, CDR2 SVGIG (reference sequence). CDR3: CAWSGGAGGWGTDTQYF. DNA for the CDR3: TGTGCCTGGAGTGGTGGAGCGGGAGGTTGGGGCACAGATACGCAGTATTTT.

This chain connects TRBV14 to TRBJ2-1, with 11 bases identical to TRBD2. From germline, CDR1 is SGHDN and CDR2 FVKESK. The CDR3 runs to 15 residues. The junction had 2 bases not matched to a gene; V was cut back by 3 bases and J by 4 bases. CDR3 DNA: TGTGCCAGCAGCCAGATAGCGGGAGGGTACAATGAGCAGTTCTTC. Translating gives CASSQIAGGYNEQFF.